These T cell receptor beta chains were read from a single sample in a study of cytomegalovirus exposure and HLA in healthy donors. The table came from immunoSEQ multiplex PCR; TCRdb's copy has only in-frame clones and leaves some out. Of about 160,000 clones listed, 85% were seen once; the top ten hold 1%. The sequencing sample was made of PBMCs. Every receptor here comes from a boy between 2 and 15 years old in good health and CMV-seronegative. Both conserved end residues are part of each CDR3. The D gene is left open where the match is weak. Only part of the rows carry a size: once, few, many, or a class if the clone is expanded.

16,TRBV19,.,TRBJ2-5,TRBD2,CASSSRLAGVRETQYF,TGTGCCAGTAGTTCAAGACTAGCGGGGGTGCGAGAGACCCAGTACTTC
16,TRBV28,.,TRBJ2-3,TRBD2,CASILGLAGGPDTQYF,TGTGCCAGCATTCTGGGACTAGCGGGAGGGCCAGATACGCAGTATTTT
13,TRBV19,.,TRBJ1-6,.,CASSTGKSAPLHF,TGTGCCAGTAGTACCGGGAAGTCGGCACCCCTCCACTTT
16,TRBV7-9,.,TRBJ2-1,TRBD2,CASSSFGGLAGNEQFF,TGTGCCAGCAGCTCCTTTGGTGGACTAGCGGGGAATGAGCAGTTCTTC
17,TRBV6-4,few,TRBJ2-3,TRBD2,CASSDSNWTSGLDTQYF,TGTGCCAGCAGTGACTCGAACTGGACTAGCGGCCTAGATACGCAGTATTTT
17,TRBV28,once,TRBJ1-3,TRBD1,CASSPQQGSISGNTIYF,TGTGCCAGCAGTCCCCAACAGGGGTCGATCTCTGGAAACACCATATATTTT
14,TRBV27,.,TRBJ1-5,TRBD1,CASSPGTGVQPQHF,TGTGCCAGCAGTCCCGGGACAGGGGTTCAGCCCCAGCATTTT
14,TRBV5-4,.,TRBJ2-7,TRBD1,CASGVSGTGVEQYF,TGTGCCAGCGGGGTATCCGGGACAGGGGTCGAGCAGTACTTC
16,TRBV7-2,.,TRBJ2-5,.,CASSLNNALGGETQYF,TGTGCCAGCAGCTTAAACAACGCCTTGGGAGGAGAGACCCAGTACTTC
15,TRBV15,.,TRBJ2-7,.,CARAPRLDTSYEQYF,TGTGCCAGGGCTCCCCGACTGGACACCTCCTACGAGCAGTACTTC
16,TRBV5-6,.,TRBJ2-2,TRBD1,CASSLGDSADTGELFF,TGTGCCAGCAGCTTGGGGGACAGCGCGGATACCGGGGAGCTGTTTTTT
15,TRBV6-1,.,TRBJ1-2,.,CASSPQPGLDYGYTF,TGTGCCAGCAGTCCGCAGCCGGGTCTGGACTATGGCTACACCTTC
14,TRBV25-1,few,TRBJ1-5,.,CASSGLGGNQPQHF,TGTGCCAGCAGTGGTTTAGGGGGTAATCAGCCCCAGCATTTT
16,TRBV5-8,.,TRBJ2-3,TRBD1,CASSSNYRGLTDTQYF,TGTGCCAGCAGCTCCAATTACAGGGGGCTCACAGATACGCAGTATTTT
20,TRBV19,.,TRBJ2-7,TRBD2,CASSVSRRSVGLAISYEQYF,TGTGCCAGTAGTGTCTCTCGTAGGTCGGTTGGACTAGCGATATCCTACGAGCAGTACTTC
15,TRBV19,.,TRBJ2-1,.,CASSRFRDRQTEQFF,TGTGCCAGTAGTAGATTCCGGGATAGGCAAACAGAGCAGTTCTTC
12,TRBV11-3,.,TRBJ2-4,.,CASSADMGIQYF,TGTGCCAGCAGCGCGGACATGGGCATTCAGTACTTC
17,TRBV4-1,.,TRBJ2-2,TRBD1,CASSQVPGQANTGELFF,TGCGCCAGCAGCCAAGTTCCCGGACAGGCGAACACCGGGGAGCTGTTTTTT
19,TRBV28,.,TRBJ1-5,TRBD1,CASSLGPGTGAVLRQPQHF,TGTGCCAGCAGTCTGGGGCCCGGGACAGGGGCCGTACTGAGGCAGCCCCAGCATTTT
16,TRBV5-6,.,TRBJ2-1,.,CASSLARRQQYNEQFF,TGTGCCAGCAGCTTGGCCAGGAGACAGCAGTACAATGAGCAGTTCTTC
17,TRBV7-9,.,TRBJ1-4,TRBD1,CASSLGPRGATNEKLFF,TGTGCCAGCAGCTTAGGACCCAGGGGGGCAACTAATGAAAAACTGTTTTTT
16,TRBV19,.,TRBJ2-2,TRBD2,CASSHVGGGNTGELFF,TGTGCCAGTAGCCACGTCGGGGGGGGGAACACCGGGGAGCTGTTTTTT
13,TRBV5-1,once,TRBJ2-2,.,CASSLGATGELFF,TGCGCCAGCAGCTTGGGGGCGACCGGGGAGCTGTTTTTT
15,TRBV9,once,TRBJ2-1,.,CASSVATGSYNEQFF,TGTGCCAGCAGCGTAGCGACAGGCTCCTACAATGAGCAGTTCTTC
11,TRBV20-1,.,TRBJ2-7,.,CSAGDIYEQYF,TGCAGTGCTGGAGATATCTACGAGCAGTACTTC
15,TRBV28,.,TRBJ1-5,.,CASSFVDSLSWPQHF,TGTGCCAGCAGTTTCGTCGACAGTTTATCGTGGCCCCAGCATTTT
15,TRBV6-6,.,TRBJ2-1,TRBD1,CASSGGTGGGNEQFF,TGTGCCAGCAGTGGAGGGACAGGGGGCGGGAATGAGCAGTTCTTC
17,TRBV4-2,.,TRBJ1-2,.,CASSQRFKDRDQYGYTF,TGTGCCAGCAGCCAACGATTTAAGGACAGAGACCAGTATGGCTACACCTTC
13,TRBV7-2,.,TRBJ1-2,.,CASSRGGAYGYTF,TGTGCCAGCAGCCGGGGGGGGGCCTATGGCTACACCTTC
11,TRBV9,.,TRBJ1-4,.,CASRSEGKLFF,TGTGCCAGCAGGTCAGAGGGAAAACTGTTTTTT
16,TRBV9,.,TRBJ1-3,.,CASSPWSGDAGNTIYF,TGTGCCAGCAGCCCTTGGTCGGGGGACGCTGGAAACACCATATATTTT
15,TRBV6-1,.,TRBJ1-3,TRBD1,CASSEERGPGNTIYF,TGTGCCAGCAGTGAAGAAAGGGGGCCTGGAAACACCATATATTTT
16,TRBV5-6,.,TRBJ1-6,.,CASSLPASSYNSPLHF,TGTGCCAGCAGCTTGCCAGCTAGCTCCTATAATTCACCCCTCCACTTT
13,TRBV5-1,once,TRBJ2-3,.,CASTAMGGDTQYF,TGCGCCAGCACCGCTATGGGGGGAGATACGCAGTATTTT
13,TRBV18,.,TRBJ1-1,TRBD1,CASSLQGVGEAFF,TGTGCCAGCTCGCTCCAGGGGGTTGGTGAAGCTTTCTTT